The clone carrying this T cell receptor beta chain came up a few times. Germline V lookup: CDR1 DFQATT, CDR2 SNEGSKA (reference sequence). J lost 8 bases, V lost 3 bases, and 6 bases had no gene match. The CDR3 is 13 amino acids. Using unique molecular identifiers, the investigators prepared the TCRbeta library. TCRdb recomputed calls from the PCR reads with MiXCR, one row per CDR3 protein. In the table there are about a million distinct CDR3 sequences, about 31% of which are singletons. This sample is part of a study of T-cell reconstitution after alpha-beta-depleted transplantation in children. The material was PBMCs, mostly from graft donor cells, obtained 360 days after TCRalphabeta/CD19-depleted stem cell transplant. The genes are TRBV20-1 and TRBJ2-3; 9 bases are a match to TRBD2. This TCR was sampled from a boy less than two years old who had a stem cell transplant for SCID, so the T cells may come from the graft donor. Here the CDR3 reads CSARDPLAGTQYF. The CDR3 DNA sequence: TGCAGTGCTAGGGACCCACTAGCGGGTACGCAGTATTTT.